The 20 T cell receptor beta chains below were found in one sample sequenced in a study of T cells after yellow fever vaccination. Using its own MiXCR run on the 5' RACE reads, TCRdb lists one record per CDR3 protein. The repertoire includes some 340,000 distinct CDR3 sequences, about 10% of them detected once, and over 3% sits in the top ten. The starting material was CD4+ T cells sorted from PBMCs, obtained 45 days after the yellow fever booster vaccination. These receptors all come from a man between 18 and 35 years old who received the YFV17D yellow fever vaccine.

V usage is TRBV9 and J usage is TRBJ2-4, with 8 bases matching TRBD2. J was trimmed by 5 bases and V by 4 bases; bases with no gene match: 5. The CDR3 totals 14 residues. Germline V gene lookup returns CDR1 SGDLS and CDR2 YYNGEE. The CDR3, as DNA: TGTGCCAGCAGCCCCCGGGAGGGGGAAAACATTCAGTACTTC. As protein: CASSPREGENIQYF.

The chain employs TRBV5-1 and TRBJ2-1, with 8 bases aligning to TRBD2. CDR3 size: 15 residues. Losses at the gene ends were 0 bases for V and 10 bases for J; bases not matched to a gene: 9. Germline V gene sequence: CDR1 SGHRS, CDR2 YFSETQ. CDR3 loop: CASSLGTSLSREQFF. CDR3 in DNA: TGCGCCAGCAGCTTGGGGACTAGCTTGAGCCGGGAGCAGTTCTTC. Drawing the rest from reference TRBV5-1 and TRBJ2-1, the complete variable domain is KAGVTQTPRYLIKTRGQQVTLSCSPISGHRSVSWYQQTPGQGLQFLFEYFSETQRNKGNFPGRFSGRQFSNSRSEMNVSTLELGDSALYLCASSLGTSLSREQFFGPGTRLTVL.

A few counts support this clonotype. The CDR3 region has the DNA TGTGCCAGCAGTTTTATCGGGGCGCACTCACCCCTCCACTTT. Translated, it gives CASSFIGAHSPLHF. The chain is built from TRBV12-3 or TRBV12-4 and TRBJ1-6; D is perhaps TRBD1 (5 bases). Trimming cost V 3 bases and J 10 bases, with 13 bases left between them. The CDR3 is made up of 14 amino acids.

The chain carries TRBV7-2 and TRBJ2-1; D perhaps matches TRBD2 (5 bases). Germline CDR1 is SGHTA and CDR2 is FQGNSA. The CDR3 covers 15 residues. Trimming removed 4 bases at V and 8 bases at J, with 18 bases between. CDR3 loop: CASSSERRLKDEQFF. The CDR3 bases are TGTGCCAGCAGCTCCGAAAGGAGGTTGAAGGATGAGCAGTTCTTC.

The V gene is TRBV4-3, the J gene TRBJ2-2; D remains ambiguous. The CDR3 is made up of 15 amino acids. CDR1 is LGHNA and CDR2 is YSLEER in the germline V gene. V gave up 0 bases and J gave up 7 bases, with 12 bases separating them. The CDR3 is CASSQEELVRGELFF. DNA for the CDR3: TGCGCCAGCAGCCAAGAGGAACTCGTCCGCGGGGAGCTGTTTTTT.

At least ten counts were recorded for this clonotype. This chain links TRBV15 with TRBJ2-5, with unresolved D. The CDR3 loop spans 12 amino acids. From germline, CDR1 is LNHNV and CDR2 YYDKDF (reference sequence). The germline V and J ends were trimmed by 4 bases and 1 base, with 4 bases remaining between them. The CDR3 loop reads CATSKGQETQYF. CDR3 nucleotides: TGTGCCACCAGCAAGGGCCAAGAGACCCAGTACTTC.

The CDR3 spells CASSIDRWTANTGELFF. The CDR3 DNA follows: TGTGCCAGTAGTATAGATCGGTGGACAGCGAACACCGGGGAGCTGTTTTTT. The chain combines TRBV19 with TRBJ2-2, with D perhaps TRBD1 (6 bases). The CDR3 covers 17 residues. The V end was cut by 0 bases, the J end by 0 bases, with 11 bases between. Germline V CDR1 and CDR2: LNHDA, SQIVND (reference sequence).

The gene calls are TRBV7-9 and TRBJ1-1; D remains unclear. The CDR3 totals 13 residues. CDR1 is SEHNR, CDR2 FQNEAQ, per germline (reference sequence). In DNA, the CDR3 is TGTGGGACCAGAGAGTACATGAACACTGAAGCTTTCTTT. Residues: CGTREYMNTEAFF.

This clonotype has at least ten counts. CDR3 protein: CASSYPREGSSTDTQYF. The CDR3 bases are TGTGCCAGCAGTTACCCCAGAGAAGGGTCTAGCACAGATACGCAGTATTTT. The chain is built from TRBV6-6 and TRBJ2-3; no clear D gene. The V gene's germline CDR1 is MNHNY and CDR2 SVGAGI (reference sequence). This CDR3 has 17 residues. Trimming pared 2 bases from V and 0 bases from J, leaving 15 bases between.

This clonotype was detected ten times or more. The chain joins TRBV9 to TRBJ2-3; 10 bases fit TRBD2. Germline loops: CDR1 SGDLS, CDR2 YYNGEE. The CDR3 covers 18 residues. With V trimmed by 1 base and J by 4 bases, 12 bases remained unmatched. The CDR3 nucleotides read TGTGCCAGCAGCGTAAGCCTAGCGGGGGCCCCGCCCGCAGATACGCAGTATTTT. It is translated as CASSVSLAGAPPADTQYF.

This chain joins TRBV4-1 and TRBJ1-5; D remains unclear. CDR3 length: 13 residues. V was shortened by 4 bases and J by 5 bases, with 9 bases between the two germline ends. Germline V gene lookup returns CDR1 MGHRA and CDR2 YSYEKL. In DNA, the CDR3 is TGCGCCAGCAGCCGCCCCGGGGATCAGCCCCAGCATTTT. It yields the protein CASSRPGDQPQHF.

CDR3 in amino acids: CASSYQLPNTEAFF. CDR3 sequence (DNA): TGTGCCAGCAGTTACCAGCTTCCGAACACTGAAGCTTTCTTT. The chain employs TRBV6-6 and TRBJ1-1; no firm D call. Trimming took 2 bases from V and 1 from J, leaving 8 bases between them. CDR3 length: 14 residues. The germline gives CDR1 MNHNY, CDR2 SVGAGI (reference sequence).

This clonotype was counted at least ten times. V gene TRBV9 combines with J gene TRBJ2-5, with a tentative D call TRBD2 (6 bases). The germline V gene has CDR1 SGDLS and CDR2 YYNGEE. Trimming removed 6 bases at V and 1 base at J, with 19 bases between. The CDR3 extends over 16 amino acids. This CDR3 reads CASTKSGAGSQETQYF. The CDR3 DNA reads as TGTGCCAGCACAAAAAGTGGGGCGGGGAGCCAAGAGACCCAGTACTTC.

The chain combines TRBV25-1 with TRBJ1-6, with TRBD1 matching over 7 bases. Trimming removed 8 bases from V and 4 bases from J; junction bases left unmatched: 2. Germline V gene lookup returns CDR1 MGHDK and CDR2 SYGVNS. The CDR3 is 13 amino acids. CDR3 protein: CASGGQYNSPLHF. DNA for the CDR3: TGTGCCAGCGGGGGACAGTATAATTCACCCCTCCACTTT.

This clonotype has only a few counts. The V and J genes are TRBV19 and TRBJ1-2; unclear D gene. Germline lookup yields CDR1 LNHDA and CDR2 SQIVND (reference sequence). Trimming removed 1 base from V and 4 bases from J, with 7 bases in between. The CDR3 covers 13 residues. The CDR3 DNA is TGTGCCAGTAGTATAGGGGGAAGCTATGGCTACACCTTC. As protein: CASSIGGSYGYTF. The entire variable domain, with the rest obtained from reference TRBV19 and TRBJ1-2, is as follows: DGGITQSPKYLFRKEGQNVTLSCEQNLNHDAMYWYRQDPGQGLRLIYYSQIVNDFQKGDIAEGYSVSREKKESFPLTVTSAQKNPTAFYLCASSIGGSYGYTFGSGTRLTVV.

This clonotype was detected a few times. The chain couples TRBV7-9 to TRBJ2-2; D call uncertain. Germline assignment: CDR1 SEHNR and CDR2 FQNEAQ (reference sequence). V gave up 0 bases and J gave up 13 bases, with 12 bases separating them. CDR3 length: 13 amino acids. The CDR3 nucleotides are TGTGCCAGCAGCTTAGCGCGAATGGGTGTGCTGTTTTTT. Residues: CASSLARMGVLFF. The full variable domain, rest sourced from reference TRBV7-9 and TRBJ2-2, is DTGVSQNPRHKITKRGQNVTFRCDPISEHNRLYWYRQTLGQGPEFLTYFQNEAQLEKSRLLSDRFSAERPKGSFSTLEIQRTEQGDSAMYLCASSLARMGVLFFGEGSRLTVL.

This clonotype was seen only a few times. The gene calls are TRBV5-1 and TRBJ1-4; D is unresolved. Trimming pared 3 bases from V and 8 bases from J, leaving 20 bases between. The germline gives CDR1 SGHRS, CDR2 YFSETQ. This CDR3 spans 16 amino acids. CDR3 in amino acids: CASSYQTGQPGEKLFF. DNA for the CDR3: TGCGCCAGCAGCTATCAAACCGGCCAACCGGGGGAAAAACTGTTTTTT.

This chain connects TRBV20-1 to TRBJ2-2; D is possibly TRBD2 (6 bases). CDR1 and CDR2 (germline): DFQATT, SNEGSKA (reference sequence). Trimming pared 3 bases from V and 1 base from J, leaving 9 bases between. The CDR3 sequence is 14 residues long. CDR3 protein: CSASPGRNTGELFF. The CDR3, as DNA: TGCAGTGCTAGTCCCGGGAGGAACACCGGGGAGCTGTTTTTT.

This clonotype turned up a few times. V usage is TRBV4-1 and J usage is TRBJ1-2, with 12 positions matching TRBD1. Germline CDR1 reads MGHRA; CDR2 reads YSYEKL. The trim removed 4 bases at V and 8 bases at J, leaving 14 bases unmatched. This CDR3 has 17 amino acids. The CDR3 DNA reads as TGCGCCAGCAGCCGCCCGGGACAGGGGGCGCGGGAGGGCGGCTACACCTTC. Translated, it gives CASSRPGQGAREGGYTF.

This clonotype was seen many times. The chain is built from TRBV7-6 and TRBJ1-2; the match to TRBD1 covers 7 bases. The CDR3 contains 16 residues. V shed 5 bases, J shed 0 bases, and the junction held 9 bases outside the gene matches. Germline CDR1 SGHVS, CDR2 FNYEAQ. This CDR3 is CASSPTPGTANYGYTF. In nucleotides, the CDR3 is TGTGCCAGCAGCCCAACCCCCGGGACAGCTAACTATGGCTACACCTTC.